These 22 T cell receptor beta chains were sequenced from one sample in a study of glioma-infiltrating T cells after dendritic cell vaccination. Indicated time point: after dendritic cell vaccination, including at tumor progression/relapse. The repertoire was sequenced with immunoSEQ multiplex PCR; TCRdb's copy has only in-frame clones and lacks some. The sample shows 45,000 to 60,000 clones, roughly 83% of them seen only once. The sample in question was blood, obtained after dendritic cell vaccination. Receptors were obtained from a human donor with glioblastoma.

This chain joins TRBV19 and TRBJ1-2; 7 positions match TRBD1. Germline-derived CDR1 and CDR2 are LNHDA and SQIVND (reference sequence). The junction had 18 bases not matched to a gene; V was cut back by 7 bases and J by 10 bases. The CDR3 is 15 residues long. This CDR3 is CASIDPGQVPWDYTF. The CDR3 nucleotides read TGTGCCAGTATCGATCCCGGACAGGTCCCTTGGGACTACACCTTC. The complete variable domain, with remaining parts taken from reference TRBV19 and TRBJ1-2, reads DGGITQSPKYLFRKEGQNVTLSCEQNLNHDAMYWYRQDPGQGLRLIYYSQIVNDFQKGDIAEGYSVSREKKESFPLTVTSAQKNPTAFYLCASIDPGQVPWDYTFGSGTRLTVV.

The rearrangement uses TRBV11-3 and TRBJ2-3, with a weak D call TRBD1 (8 bases). From germline, CDR1 is SGHNT and CDR2 YENEEA. V shed 5 bases and J shed 4 bases, with 16 bases lying between them. The CDR3 has 15 amino acids. CDR3 sequence reads: CASSPRQGRADTQYF. The CDR3 DNA is TGTGCCAGCAGCCCCAGACAGGGGAGGGCAGATACGCAGTATTTT.

The chain carries TRBV20-1 and TRBJ2-7; D ambiguous. The CDR3 consists of 11 residues. Deletions cut 3 bases from V and 3 bases from J, with 6 bases between. Germline V gene data show CDR1 as DFQATT and CDR2 as SNEGSKA (reference sequence). The CDR3 is CSASEVYEQYF. The DNA for the CDR3 is TGCAGTGCTAGCGAGGTCTACGAGCAGTACTTC.

The chain joins TRBV7-9 to TRBJ1-2, with D maybe TRBD1 (5 bases). Germline V lookup: CDR1 SEHNR, CDR2 FQNEAQ (reference sequence). Between the trimmed V and J ends, which lost 5 bases and 5 bases, there was a span of 12 bases. The length of the CDR3 is 13 residues. The CDR3 bases are TGTGCCAGCAGCCGGGGGACGGAGTATGGCTACACCTTC. Residues: CASSRGTEYGYTF. Variable domain in full (rest from reference TRBV7-9 and TRBJ1-2): DTGVSQNPRHKITKRGQNVTFRCDPISEHNRLYWYRQTLGQGPEFLTYFQNEAQLEKSRLLSDRFSAERPKGSFSTLEIQRTEQGDSAMYLCASSRGTEYGYTFGSGTRLTVV.

The rearrangement uses TRBV2 and TRBJ2-7; possibly TRBD1 for D (5 bases). Germline lookup yields CDR1 SNHLY and CDR2 FYNNEI. Trimming took 5 bases from V and 5 from J, leaving 13 bases between them. This CDR3 spans 13 amino acids. The CDR3 protein is CASSLLLGDEQYF. In DNA form, the CDR3 reads TGTGCCAGCAGTCTGCTCCTAGGGGACGAGCAGTACTTC.

The chain combines TRBV5-1 with TRBJ2-5, with 11 nucleotides matching TRBD2. Germline-derived CDR1 and CDR2 are SGHRS and YFSETQ. V gave up 0 bases and J gave up 5 bases; unmatched junction bases: 6. This CDR3 is 16 amino acids long. The CDR3 is CASSLASGGPGETQYF. In DNA, the CDR3 is TGCGCCAGCAGCTTGGCTAGCGGGGGGCCGGGGGAGACCCAGTACTTC.

As to this clone: Sequence at one end of the junction differs from germline and may be a read error. The rearrangement links TRBV30 to TRBJ2-2; D possibly corresponds to TRBD1 (5 bases). Per the germline V gene, CDR1 is GTSNPN and CDR2 is SVGIG (reference sequence). The CDR3 covers 15 residues. The DNA for the CDR3 is TGTGCCTGGAGCCTCCTGGGGCCGAACGCCGGGGAGCTGTTTTTT. This gives the protein CAWSLLGPNAGELFF.

The V gene is TRBV30, the J gene TRBJ1-5, with a tentative D call TRBD1 (5 bases). Germline CDR1 is GTSNPN and CDR2 is SVGIG (reference sequence). The ends were cut back, 1 base at V and 1 base at J, with 14 bases in the middle. CDR3 length: 16 residues. CDR3 loop: CAWSGGGRLSNQPQHF. CDR3 in DNA: TGTGCCTGGAGTGGGGGCGGGAGACTGAGCAATCAGCCCCAGCATTTT.

The genes are TRBV18 and TRBJ2-7; the D gene is possibly TRBD1 (6 bases). Between the trimmed V and J ends, which lost 0 bases and 4 bases, there was a span of 13 bases. Germline-derived CDR1 and CDR2 are KGHSH and LQKENI. The CDR3 covers 15 residues. The CDR3 DNA sequence: TGTGCCAGCTCACCACCGGATAGGGGGATGTACGAGCAGTACTTC. This translates into CASSPPDRGMYEQYF.

As for this clone: Its ends do not fully match the called genes, so a read error is possible. The genes are TRBV5-1 and TRBJ2-7, with D tentatively TRBD2 (6 bases). This CDR3 region has 13 residues. The germline gives CDR1 SGHRS, CDR2 YFSETQ. The CDR3 nucleotides read TGCGCAAGCACGGCGGGACTCTCCTACGAGCAGTACTTC. Protein sequence: CASTAGLSYEQYF. The variable domain in full, completed from reference TRBV5-1 and TRBJ2-7, reads KAGVTQTPRYLIKTRGQQVTLSCSPISGHRSVSWYQQTPGQGLQFLFEYFSETQRNKGNFPGRFSGRQFSNSRSEMNVSTLELGDSALYLCASTAGLSYEQYFGPGTRLTVT.

This chain joins TRBV27 and TRBJ2-2; 10 bases align to TRBD1. Losses at the gene ends were 3 bases for V and 4 bases for J; bases not matched to a gene: 5. The CDR3 is 16 amino acids. Germline V gives CDR1 MNHEY, CDR2 SMNVEV (reference sequence). The CDR3, as DNA: TGTGCCAGCAGTTTGTCGGGACAGGGGCCCACCGGGGAGCTGTTTTTT. Residues: CASSLSGQGPTGELFF.

CDR3 in DNA: TGTGCCTGGAGTGTACAGGGGCCCAACGAGCAGTACTTC. The encoded protein is CAWSVQGPNEQYF. The V gene is TRBV30, the J gene TRBJ2-7, with 7 bases lining up with TRBD1. CDR1 is GTSNPN and CDR2 is SVGIG in the germline V gene (reference sequence). The CDR3 is made up of 13 amino acids. J lost 5 bases, V lost 0 bases, and 4 bases had no gene match.

J is TRBJ1-2 and V is TRBV5-1; D call uncertain. The CDR3 is 14 amino acids. V was shortened by 2 bases and J by 6 bases, with 14 bases between the two germline ends. Germline V gene sequence: CDR1 SGHRS, CDR2 YFSETQ. The CDR3 region has the DNA TGCGCCAGCAGCTTCGGTTCGACTGGAGATGGCTACACCTTC. This sequence encodes CASSFGSTGDGYTF.

This chain links TRBV29-1 with TRBJ2-1, with TRBD1 matching 11 bases. This CDR3 is built from 14 residues. The germline V gene encodes CDR1 SQVTM and CDR2 ANQGSEA. J lost 6 bases, V lost 7 bases, and 8 bases had no gene match. The CDR3 loop is CSAAGTGGFNEQFF. DNA of the CDR3: TGCAGCGCGGCCGGGACAGGGGGTTTCAATGAGCAGTTCTTC.

This chain joins TRBV27 and TRBJ2-3; 9 positions agree with TRBD2. CDR3 length equals 16 residues. From germline, CDR1 is MNHEY and CDR2 SMNVEV (reference sequence). V dropped 6 bases and J dropped 4; count of bases not matched to a gene: 11. CDR3 amino acids: CASSSLSGGLSDTQYF. The CDR3 DNA is TGTGCCAGCAGCTCTCTTAGCGGGGGTCTTTCAGATACGCAGTATTTT.

This rearrangement joins TRBV25-1 to TRBJ1-4; D is undetermined. CDR1 is MGHDK, CDR2 SYGVNS, per germline. The V end lost 0 bases, the J end lost 7 bases, and 12 bases lay between the germline ends. The CDR3 spans 15 residues. CDR3 loop: CASSEYGTDLEKLFF. The CDR3 coding sequence is TGTGCCAGCAGTGAATATGGAACAGACCTTGAAAAACTGTTTTTT.

This clone has a single count. The rearrangement links TRBV4-2 to TRBJ2-5; 7 nucleotides match TRBD2. The V gene end was trimmed by 1 base and the J gene end by 2 bases; junction bases not matched to a gene: 7. There are 16 residues in the CDR3. The germline CDR1 and CDR2 sequences are LGHNA and YNFKEQ. The CDR3 spells CASSQVGRGLQETQYF. In nucleotides, the CDR3 is TGTGCCAGCAGCCAAGTCGGGCGGGGGTTGCAAGAGACCCAGTACTTC.

The rearrangement uses TRBV11-1 and TRBJ1-5, with D tentatively TRBD1 (6 bases). The germline V gene has CDR1 SGHAT and CDR2 FQDESV (reference sequence). V shed 5 bases and J shed 1 base, with 9 bases lying between them. The CDR3 consists of 14 residues. The CDR3 nucleotides are TGTGCCAGCAGCCTGGGACAAAGCAATCAGCCCCAGCATTTT. Residues: CASSLGQSNQPQHF.

J is TRBJ1-2 and V is TRBV27; D is ambiguous. V lost 5 bases to trimming and J lost 0 bases, with 13 bases between them. From germline, CDR1 is MNHEY and CDR2 SMNVEV (reference sequence). The CDR3 consists of 15 residues. The CDR3 DNA sequence: TGTGCCAGCAGTCGGAGCCGGGTAGCTAACTATGGCTACACCTTC. It encodes CASSRSRVANYGYTF.

The chain uses TRBV30 and TRBJ1-5, with 7 bases aligning to TRBD1. V shed 5 bases, J shed 4 bases, and the junction held 8 bases outside the gene matches. The CDR3 runs to 14 residues. Germline CDR1 reads GTSNPN; CDR2 reads SVGIG (reference sequence). CDR3 DNA: TGTGCCTGGGACCCCGGGACAGAAAATCAGCCCCAGCATTTT. Protein: CAWDPGTENQPQHF.

The J gene is TRBJ1-5, the V gene TRBV4-2; 8 bases align to TRBD1. This CDR3 has 16 residues. V lost 2 bases, J lost 4 bases, and 7 bases stayed unmatched. The germline V gene has CDR1 LGHNA and CDR2 YNFKEQ. DNA for the CDR3: TGTGCCAGCAGCCAAACGAGGACAGGGTGGAATCAGCCCCAGCATTTT. As protein: CASSQTRTGWNQPQHF.

Ten or more counts support this clone. The chain couples TRBV21-1 to TRBJ2-7; TRBD2, as called in the table, went unchecked against the DNA. TRBV21-1 represents a pseudogene. The CDR3 length is 13 residues. This chain's CDR3 is CASRSHDSYEQYF. The CDR3 DNA sequence: TGTGCCAGCAGGAGTCACGACTCCTACGAGCAGTACTTC.